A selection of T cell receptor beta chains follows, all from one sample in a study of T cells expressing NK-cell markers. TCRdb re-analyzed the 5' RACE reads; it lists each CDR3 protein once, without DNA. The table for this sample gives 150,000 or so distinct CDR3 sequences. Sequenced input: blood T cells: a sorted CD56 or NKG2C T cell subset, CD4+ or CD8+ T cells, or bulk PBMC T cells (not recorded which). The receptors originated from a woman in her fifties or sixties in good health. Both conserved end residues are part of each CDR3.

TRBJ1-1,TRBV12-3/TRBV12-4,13,CASTSGRETEAFF
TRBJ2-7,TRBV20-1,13,CSARGQGSYEQYF
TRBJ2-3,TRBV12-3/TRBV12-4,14,CASSPGISTDTQYF
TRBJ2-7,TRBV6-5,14,CASSYSRESYEQYF
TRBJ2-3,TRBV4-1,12,CASSQDEFVQYF
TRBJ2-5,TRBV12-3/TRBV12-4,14,CASSFRGSAETQYF
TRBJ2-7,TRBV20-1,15,CSARDIKGSYDEQYF
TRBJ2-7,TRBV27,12,CASGGLADEQYF
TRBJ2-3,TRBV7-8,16,CASSSAAGPRTDTQYF
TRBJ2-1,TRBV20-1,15,CSARDTSGRAYEQFF
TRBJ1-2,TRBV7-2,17,CASSQPPGQGARDGYTF
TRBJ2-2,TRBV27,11,CASSLGAELFF
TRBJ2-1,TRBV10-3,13,CAISGGDYNEQFF
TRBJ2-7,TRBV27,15,CASSPKRTHTYEQYF
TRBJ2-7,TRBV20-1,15,CSARGPTSVSYEQYF
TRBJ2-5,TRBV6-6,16,CASSYSSGDSRETQYF
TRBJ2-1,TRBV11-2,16,CASSSFQQGLGDEQFF
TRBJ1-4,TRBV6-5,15,CASSYGGATNEKLFF
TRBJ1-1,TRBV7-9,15,CASSRPQGVETEAFF
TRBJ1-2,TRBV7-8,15,CASSLAQAKLYGYTF
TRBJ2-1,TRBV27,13,CASSGGMIDEQFF
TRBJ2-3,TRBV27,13,CASRRTFTDTQYF
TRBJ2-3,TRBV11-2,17,CASSWGDGGPNTDTQYF
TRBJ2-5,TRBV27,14,CASSLGQDGETQYF
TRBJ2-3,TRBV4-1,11,CAVGSRDVQYF
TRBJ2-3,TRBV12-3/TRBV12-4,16,CASSFGLLTSTDTQYF
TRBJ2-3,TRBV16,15,CASSQSNRGGNTQYF
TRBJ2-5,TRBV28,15,CASSPRTGLQETQYF
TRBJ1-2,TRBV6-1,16,CASSEARWGTVYGYTF
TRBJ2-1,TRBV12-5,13,CASGRGMPNEQFF
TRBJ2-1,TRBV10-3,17,CAISPMLGERESDEQFF
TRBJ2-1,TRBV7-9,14,CASSPLTSLAEQFF
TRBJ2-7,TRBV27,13,CASSPAGGYEQYF
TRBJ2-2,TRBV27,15,CASCLAGDDTGELFF
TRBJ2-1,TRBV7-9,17,CASSGPRGLSSYNEQFF
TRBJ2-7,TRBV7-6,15,CASSPIRGQSYEQYF
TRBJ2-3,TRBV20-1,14,CSAPPGIGSDTQYF
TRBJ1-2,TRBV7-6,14,CASSLGGGPSGYTF
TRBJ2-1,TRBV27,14,CASSLWTSVKEQFF
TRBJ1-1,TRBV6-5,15,CASSLSGTPNTEAFF
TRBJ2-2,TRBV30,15,CAWSFLAGGTGELFF
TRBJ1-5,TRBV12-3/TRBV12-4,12,CASSLAGQPQHF
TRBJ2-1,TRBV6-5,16,CASSYLGQVGEDEQFF
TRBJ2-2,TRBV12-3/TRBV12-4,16,CASSFTGQDPTGELFF
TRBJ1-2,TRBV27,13,CASSLSIKGGYTF
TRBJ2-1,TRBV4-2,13,CASSQVEYNEQFF
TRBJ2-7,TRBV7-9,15,CASSLQVAASYEQYF
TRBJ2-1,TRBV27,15,CASTTLAENYNEQFF
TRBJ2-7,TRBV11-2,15,CASSLEPGQSYEQYF
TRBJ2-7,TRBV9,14,CASSGSERVYEQYF
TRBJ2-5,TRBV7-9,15,CASSGEGIFQETQYF
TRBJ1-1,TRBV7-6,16,CASSLGLEAFNTEAFF
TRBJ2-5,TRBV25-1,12,CASSGIQETQYF
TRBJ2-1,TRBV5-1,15,CASSDGGGELDEQFF
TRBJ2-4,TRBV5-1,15,CASSFGTSPKNIQYF
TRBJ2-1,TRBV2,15,CASSDGLAGPDEQFF
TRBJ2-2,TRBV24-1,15,CATSAPSAGAGELFF
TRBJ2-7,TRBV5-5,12,CASSADGYEQYF
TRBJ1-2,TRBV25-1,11,CASSEGHGYTF
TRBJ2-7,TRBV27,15,CASSSLLAGPGEQYF